This is a list of T cell receptor beta chains from one sample in a study of early T cells in non-severe SARS-CoV-2 infection. TCRdb analysed the 5' RACE reads with MiXCR anew, one entry per CDR3 protein. Of nearly 55,000 distinct CDR3 sequences in the sample, around 7.7% are singletons; the top ten hold under 12%. The starting material was whole blood, obtained at baseline. The source is an adult who was a healthcare worker with PCR-confirmed SARS-CoV-2 infection or an uninfected control (not recorded which). CDR3s include the opening cysteine and the closing phenylalanine or tryptophan. The order of the fields is V gene, CDR3 length, clone size, D gene, J gene, CDR3 DNA, CDR3 protein. The D gene is left open where the match is weak. The size of a clone is reported for some rows only, either as once, few or many, or as a class for expanded clones.

>TRBV10-3|12|.|.|TRBJ2-7
TGTGCCATCAGCCATGACTACTACGAGCAGTACTTC
CAISHDYYEQYF
>TRBV7-3|13|.|.|TRBJ2-5
TGTGCCAGCAGCTTAGTCCCCACCGAGACCCAGTACTTC
CASSLVPTETQYF
>TRBV6-1|18|many|.|TRBJ2-6
TGTGCCAGCAGTGAAAACGCAGGGGCGATTTCTGGGGCCAACGTCCTGACTTTC
CASSENAGAISGANVLTF
>TRBV3-1|13|few|.|TRBJ2-7
TGTGCCAGCAGCCAGGAGTCGTTCTACGAGCAGTACTTC
CASSQESFYEQYF
>TRBV6-1|15|.|TRBD2|TRBJ2-3
TGTGCCTCAACTAGCGGGAGTTATGGCACAGATACGCAGTATTTT
CASTSGSYGTDTQYF
>TRBV19|14|few|TRBD2|TRBJ2-1
TGTGCCAGTCGAACTAGCGGGGCAAACAATGAGCAGTTCTTC
CASRTSGANNEQFF
>TRBV7-9|13|many|.|TRBJ2-5
TGTGCCAGCAGCTTAGCTCCCATCGGGACCCAGTACTTC
CASSLAPIGTQYF
>TRBV9|15|many|TRBD2|TRBJ2-7
TGTGCCAGCAGCTCCAGCGCTAGCGGGAGCTACGAGCAGTACTTC
CASSSSASGSYEQYF
>TRBV7-9|14|few|.|TRBJ1-5
TGTGCCAGCAGTTTAACTCAGGGCAATCAGCCCCAGCATTTT
CASSLTQGNQPQHF
>TRBV11-2|15|many|TRBD2|TRBJ2-2
TGTGCCAGCAGCCCTAGCGGGAGGAACACCGGGGAGCTGTTTTTT
CASSPSGRNTGELFF
>TRBV28|20|many|TRBD2|TRBJ2-4
TGTGCCAGCAGTCCAGCCGGACTAGCGGGAGGGCAGGGAGCCAAAAACATTCAGTACTTC
CASSPAGLAGGQGAKNIQYF
>TRBV28|16|.|.|TRBJ2-7
TGTGCCAGCAGTTTCGGGGAGGCGACAACCAAAATGGAGCAGTACTTC
CASSFGEATTKMEQYF
>TRBV20-1|14|many|.|TRBJ2-1
TGCAGTGCCCAGGGAAGGAGCTCCTACAATGAGCAGTTCTTC
CSAQGRSSYNEQFF
>TRBV29-1|14|few|TRBD1|TRBJ2-5
TGCAGCGTTGAAGCCGGGACAGACCAAGAGACCCAGTACTTC
CSVEAGTDQETQYF
>TRBV29-1|16|.|TRBD1|TRBJ1-2
TGCAGCGCCTTATCGTCCGGGACAGGGCTTGGCTATGGCTACACCTTC
CSALSSGTGLGYGYTF
>TRBV21-1|21|many|.|TRBJ2-1
TGTGCCAGCAGCAAAAATCAATCCCCAAGGAAAAGGAGGATCTCCTACAATGAGCAGTTCTTC
CASSKNQSPRKRRISYNEQFF
>TRBV7-3|14|many|TRBD2|TRBJ2-1
TGTGCCAGCAGTACTAGCGGGAGTATCAATGAGCAGTTCTTC
CASSTSGSINEQFF
>TRBV2|15|many|.|TRBJ1-5
TGTGCCAGCTCGGGGAGGACCGGAACGAATCAGCCCCAGCATTTT
CASSGRTGTNQPQHF
>TRBV7-6|17|.|TRBD1|TRBJ1-4
TGTGCCAGCAGCTTACCGAATTATAGGACAGGGAATGAAAAACTGTTTTTT
CASSLPNYRTGNEKLFF
>TRBV12-3/TRBV12-4|15|few|TRBD1|TRBJ1-5
TGTGCCAGCAGTTTAGAAAGGGACAGGAATCAGCCCCAGCATTTT
CASSLERDRNQPQHF
>TRBV20-1|12|few|.|TRBJ2-7
TGCAGTGCCCGAGCAGACTCCTACGAGCAGTACTTC
CSARADSYEQYF